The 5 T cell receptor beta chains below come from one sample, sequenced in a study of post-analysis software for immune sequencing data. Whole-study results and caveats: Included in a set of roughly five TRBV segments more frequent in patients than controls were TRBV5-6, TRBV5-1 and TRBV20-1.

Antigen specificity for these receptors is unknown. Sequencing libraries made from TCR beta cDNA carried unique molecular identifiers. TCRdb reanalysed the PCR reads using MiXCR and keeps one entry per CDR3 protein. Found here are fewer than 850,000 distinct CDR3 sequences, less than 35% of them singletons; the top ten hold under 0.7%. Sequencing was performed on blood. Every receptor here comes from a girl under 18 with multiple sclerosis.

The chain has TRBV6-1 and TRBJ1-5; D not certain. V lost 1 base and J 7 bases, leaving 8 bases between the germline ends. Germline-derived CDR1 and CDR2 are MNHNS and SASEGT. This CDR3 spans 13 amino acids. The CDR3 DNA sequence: TGTGCCAGCAGTGAAGGATTAAAACAGCCCCAGCATTTT. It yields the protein CASSEGLKQPQHF.

CDR3 sequence (DNA): TGTGCCATCAGTGATCTGGGGGGGTCGAACACCGGGGAGCTGTTTTTT. This codes for CAISDLGGSNTGELFF. The chain combines TRBV10-3 with TRBJ2-2; 7 nucleotides agree with TRBD2. Germline trimming cut 3 bases from V and 0 bases from J; bases unmatched to any gene: 4. Germline assignment: CDR1 ENHRY and CDR2 SYGVKD. The CDR3 is made up of 16 amino acids.

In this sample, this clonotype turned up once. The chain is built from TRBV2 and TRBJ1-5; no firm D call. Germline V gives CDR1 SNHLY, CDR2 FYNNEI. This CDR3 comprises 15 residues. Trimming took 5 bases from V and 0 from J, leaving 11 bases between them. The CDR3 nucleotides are TGTGCCAGCAGTCTCCGACACGATAGCAATCAGCCCCAGCATTTT. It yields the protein CASSLRHDSNQPQHF.

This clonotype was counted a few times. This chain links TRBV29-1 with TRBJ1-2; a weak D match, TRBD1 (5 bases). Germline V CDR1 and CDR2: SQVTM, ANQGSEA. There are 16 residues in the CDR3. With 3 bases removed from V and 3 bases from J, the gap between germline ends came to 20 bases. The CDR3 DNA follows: TGCAGCGTTGACAACAGTCCCAGAGAACAGGACTATGGCTACACCTTC. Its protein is CSVDNSPREQDYGYTF.

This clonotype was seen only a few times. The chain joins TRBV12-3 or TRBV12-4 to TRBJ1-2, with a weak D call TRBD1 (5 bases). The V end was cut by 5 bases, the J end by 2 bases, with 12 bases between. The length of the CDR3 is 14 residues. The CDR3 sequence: CASSPRAGNYGYTF. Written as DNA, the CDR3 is TGTGCCAGCAGTCCCAGGGCTGGGAACTATGGCTACACCTTC.